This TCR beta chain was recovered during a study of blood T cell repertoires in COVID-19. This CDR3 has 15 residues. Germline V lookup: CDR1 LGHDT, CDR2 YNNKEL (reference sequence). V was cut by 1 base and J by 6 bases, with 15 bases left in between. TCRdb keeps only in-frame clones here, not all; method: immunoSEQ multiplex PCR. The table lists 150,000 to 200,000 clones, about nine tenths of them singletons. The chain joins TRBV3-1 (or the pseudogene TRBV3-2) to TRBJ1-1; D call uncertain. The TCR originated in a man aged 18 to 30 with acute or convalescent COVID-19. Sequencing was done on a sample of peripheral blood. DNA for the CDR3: TGTGCCAGCAGCCAAGGGTTTTCGGGTCCGCCTGAAGCTTTCTTT. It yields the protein CASSQGFSGPPEAFF.